This TCR beta chain was retrieved from a study of neoadjuvant anti-PD-1 for oral cavity cancer. Method: immunoSEQ multiplex PCR; TCRdb's copy keeps in-frame clones and lacks some. The table lists 15,000 to 20,000 clones, roughly 69% of them singletons. Stage II-IVA oral cavity squamous cell carcinoma was new and untreated by systemic or radiation therapy. Looked up from germline, CDR1 is MNHNY and CDR2 is SVGAGI (reference sequence). V shed 6 bases and J shed 7 bases, with 15 bases lying between them. The CDR3 extends over 14 amino acids. The chain carries TRBV6-6 and TRBJ1-4; D might be TRBD1 (5 bases). The TCR originated in a person between 40 and 80 years old with oral cavity squamous cell carcinoma. The sequences come from PBMCs, collected before nivolumab (anti-PD-1) treatment. For the CDR3, the DNA is TGTGCCAGCAGAGACAGAGGGGAGGGTGAAAAACTGTTTTTT. It translates to CASRDRGEGEKLFF.